Many counts were recorded for the clone carrying this T cell receptor beta chain. This entry belongs to a study of T-cell reconstitution after alpha-beta-depleted transplantation in children. Germline lookup yields CDR1 DFQATT and CDR2 SNEGSKA (reference sequence). This CDR3 is 17 amino acids long. Trimming took 1 base from V and 3 from J, leaving 20 bases between them. The TCRbeta library incorporated unique molecular identifiers. In TCRdb, the PCR reads were re-called with MiXCR into one record per CDR3 protein. The sample lists about 580,000 distinct CDR3 sequences, 23% occurring once. The V call is TRBV20-1, the J call TRBJ2-3; tentative D call: TRBD2 (7 bases). The sample in question was PBMCs, mostly from graft donor cells, obtained 360 days after TCRalphabeta/CD19-depleted stem cell transplant. This receptor was identified in a boy in the first two years of life who had a stem cell transplant for acute myeloid leukemia, so the T cells may come from the graft donor. The CDR3 DNA reads as TGCAGTGCTAGAGGCGGTCTCCGGGGGGCCCTTACAGATACGCAGTATTTT. This codes for CSARGGLRGALTDTQYF.